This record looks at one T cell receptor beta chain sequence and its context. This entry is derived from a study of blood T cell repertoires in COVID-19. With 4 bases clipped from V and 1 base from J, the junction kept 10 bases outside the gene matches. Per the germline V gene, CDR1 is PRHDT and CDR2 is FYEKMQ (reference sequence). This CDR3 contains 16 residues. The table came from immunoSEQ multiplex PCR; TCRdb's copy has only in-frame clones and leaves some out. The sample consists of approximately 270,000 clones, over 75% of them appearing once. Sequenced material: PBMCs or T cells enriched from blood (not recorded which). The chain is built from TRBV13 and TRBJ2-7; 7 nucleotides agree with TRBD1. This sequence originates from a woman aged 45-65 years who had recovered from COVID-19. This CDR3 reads CASSSSTGAPSYEQYF. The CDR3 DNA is TGTGCCAGCAGCTCCTCAACAGGGGCACCATCCTACGAGCAGTACTTC.